The 13 T cell receptor beta chains below come from one sample, sequenced in a study of cytomegalovirus exposure and HLA in healthy donors. Use of 60 Vbeta and 13 Jbeta primers characterized the PCR. The protocol was immunoSEQ multiplex PCR, while the TCRdb copy is restricted to in-frame clones and leaves out a portion. The repertoire holds 150,000 to 200,000 clones, with roughly 80% as singletons. Sequenced input: PBMCs. The source of these receptors is a female donor in good health and CMV-seronegative.

The chain recombines TRBV7-9 with TRBJ2-7; no reliable D call. The CDR3 spans 13 residues. Germline-derived CDR1 and CDR2 are SEHNR and FQNEAQ (reference sequence). The V gene lost 5 bases and the J gene lost 2 bases, with 10 bases spanning the gap. CDR3 nucleotides: TGTGCCAGCAGCAGCGAGTCCGCCTACGAGCAGTACTTC. Encoded protein: CASSSESAYEQYF.

This chain joins TRBV4-1 and TRBJ2-1; 9 nucleotides agree with TRBD2. The V and J ends lost 0 bases and 4 bases, in that order; junction bases with no gene match: 4. This CDR3 comprises 16 residues. Per the germline V gene, CDR1 is MGHRA and CDR2 is YSYEKL. The CDR3 region has the DNA TGCGCCAGCAGCCAAGATCCGACTAGCGGATACAATGAGCAGTTCTTC. Encoded protein: CASSQDPTSGYNEQFF.

Written as DNA, the CDR3 is TGTGCCAGCAGCGGCAGGACAGATGAGGCCGGGGAGCTGTTTTTT. This gives the protein CASSGRTDEAGELFF. The rearrangement joins TRBV11-3 to TRBJ2-2; TRBD1 might be the D (6 bases). The CDR3 totals 15 residues. V was trimmed by 5 bases and J by 6 bases, leaving 16 bases between them. CDR1 and CDR2 from the germline V gene are SGHNT and YENEEA.

The chain uses TRBV28 and TRBJ2-7; 7 bases align to TRBD1. This CDR3 is 15 amino acids long. V was pared by 5 bases and J by 1 base, with 8 bases of the junction left unmatched. The V gene's germline CDR1 is MDHEN and CDR2 SYDVKM. CDR3 nucleotide sequence: TGTGCCAGCAGTCAATGGGGGACAGTGTCCTACGAGCAGTACTTC. Protein sequence: CASSQWGTVSYEQYF.

This clone was picked up a small number of times. J is TRBJ2-3 and V is TRBV7-3; perhaps TRBD1 as D (6 bases). The CDR3 has 14 amino acids. The germline V and J ends were trimmed by 2 bases and 1 base, with 7 bases remaining between them. The germline CDR1 and CDR2 sequences are SGHTA and FQGTGA. The DNA for the CDR3 is TGTGCCAGCAGCTTAGCAGGGGGCACAGATACGCAGTATTTT. It yields the protein CASSLAGGTDTQYF.

V is TRBV28 and J is TRBJ2-1; 8 positions agree with TRBD2. J was trimmed by 2 bases and V by 6 bases; bases with no gene match: 6. There are 15 residues in the CDR3. Germline V lookup: CDR1 MDHEN, CDR2 SYDVKM. CDR3 sequence: CASSLRRGAYNEQFF. Written as DNA, the CDR3 is TGTGCCAGCAGCCTCCGGCGGGGGGCCTACAATGAGCAGTTCTTC.

This chain connects TRBV29-1 to TRBJ2-2; 9 bases line up with TRBD1. In germline, CDR1 is SQVTM, CDR2 ANQGSEA. The ends lost 6 bases at V and 4 bases at J; junction bases unmatched: 21. This CDR3 contains 19 residues. As DNA, the CDR3 is TGCAGCGTCGCTACTTACCGGGGGACAGGGATTGTTGGCACCGGGGAGCTGTTTTTT. Translating it yields CSVATYRGTGIVGTGELFF.

The rearrangement links TRBV30 to TRBJ2-3, with D possibly matching TRBD1 (6 bases). The V gene lost 1 base and the J gene lost 5 bases, with 13 bases spanning the gap. CDR1 and CDR2 (germline): GTSNPN, SVGIG (reference sequence). There are 14 residues in the CDR3. Written as DNA, the CDR3 is TGTGCCTGGAGTGAGGACAGTCCGGGAGATACGCAGTATTTT. It encodes CAWSEDSPGDTQYF.

The chain is built from TRBV6-1 and TRBJ1-1; TRBD1 agrees at 7 bases. The CDR3 contains 13 residues. CDR1 MNHNS and CDR2 SASEGT come from the germline V gene. After removal of 10 bases from V and 1 base from J, the junction contained 6 bases not matched to a gene. CDR3 amino acids: CANDRDRNTEAFF. CDR3 in DNA: TGTGCCAACGACCGGGACAGGAACACTGAAGCTTTCTTT.

V and J are TRBV30 and TRBJ1-5; maybe TRBD1 (5 bases). The germline V gene has CDR1 GTSNPN and CDR2 SVGIG (reference sequence). The CDR3 consists of 11 residues. V dropped 4 bases and J dropped 6 bases, with 7 bases sitting between them. DNA of the CDR3: TGTGCCTGGACAGGGCGTCAGCCCCAGCATTTT. It encodes CAWTGRQPQHF.

V is TRBV27 and J is TRBJ1-2; D is unresolved. The CDR3 sequence is 16 residues long. Germline CDR1 reads MNHEY; CDR2 reads SMNVEV (reference sequence). The V end lost 5 bases, the J end lost 0 bases, and 16 bases lay between the germline ends. The CDR3 DNA reads as TGTGCCAGCAGTGGGTTGGCGGGATCCCCTAACTATGGCTACACCTTC. Translation: CASSGLAGSPNYGYTF.

This clone was detected a few times. The chain joins TRBV30 to TRBJ2-7; tentative D call: TRBD1 (7 bases). V was clipped by 3 bases and J by 4 bases, with 16 bases between them. CDR3 length: 14 residues. The germline V gene has CDR1 GTSNPN and CDR2 SVGIG (reference sequence). CDR3 sequence: CAWSTSGGPYEQYF. The CDR3 DNA is TGTGCCTGGAGCACTTCAGGGGGGCCGTACGAGCAGTACTTC.

The chain has TRBV28 and TRBJ1-5; 7 bases are a match to TRBD1. V was clipped by 3 bases and J by 2 bases; unmatched bases: 13. Germline-derived CDR1 and CDR2 are MDHEN and SYDVKM. The length of the CDR3 is 18 residues. CDR3 residues: CASSFRWQGGGGNQPQHF. DNA for the CDR3: TGTGCCAGCAGTTTCAGATGGCAGGGGGGCGGAGGCAATCAGCCCCAGCATTTT.